Shown below are 6 T cell receptor beta chains from a single sample sequenced in a study of human T cells and chemical hapten exposure. Noted time point: pre-sensitization, week 0. The treatment denotes: therapeutic diphenylcyclopropenone sensitization with weekly scalp DPC. TCRdb re-called the RACE reads with MiXCR, one entry per CDR3 protein. The sample lists over 300,000 distinct CDR3 sequences; less than 6.5% were seen once. The source was whole blood, collected in connection with sensitization to the hapten diphenylcyclopropenone (DPC). These receptors were taken from a woman between 45 and 60 years old with alopecia areata. Some clones in this sample may be carry-over from other donors' samples.

The chain uses TRBV25-1 and TRBJ2-3, with TRBD2 matching over 8 bases. The ends lost 4 bases at V and 4 bases at J; junction bases unmatched: 1. The CDR3 length is 13 residues. Germline loops: CDR1 MGHDK, CDR2 SYGVNS. The DNA of the CDR3 is TGTGCCAGCAGTGCGGGGGGGCCAGATACGCAGTATTTT. As protein: CASSAGGPDTQYF.

This clonotype was counted between two and nine times. The CDR3 sequence: CATGDYQHEQYF. CDR3 coding DNA: TGTGCCACCGGGGACTACCAACACGAGCAGTACTTC. This chain uses TRBV10-3 with TRBJ2-7; 7 bases fit TRBD2. The CDR3 runs to 12 residues. From germline, CDR1 is ENHRY and CDR2 SYGVKD. With V trimmed by 10 bases and J by 5 bases, 8 bases remained unmatched.

The J gene is TRBJ1-1, the V gene TRBV12-5, with a tentative D call TRBD1 (6 bases). This CDR3 spans 14 amino acids. In germline, CDR1 is LGHNT, CDR2 FRNRAP. Trimming took off 1 base at V and 7 bases at J, with 13 bases between the two ends. For the CDR3, the DNA is TGTGCTAGTGGTTTGGGTACGGGGGCAAGTGAAGCTTTCTTT. Protein sequence: CASGLGTGASEAFF.

Ten or more counts support this clonotype. The V call is TRBV10-3, the J call TRBJ2-3; 10 positions agree with TRBD2. The CDR3 totals 16 residues. The junction had 6 bases not matched to a gene; V was cut back by 3 bases and J by 3 bases. The germline CDR1 and CDR2 sequences are ENHRY and SYGVKD. The CDR3 nucleotides read TGTGCCATCAGTGAAAGGGGGACTAGCGCGACAGATACGCAGTATTTT. This codes for CAISERGTSATDTQYF.

This clonotype was recorded many times. The chain couples TRBV18 to TRBJ2-5, with D possibly TRBD2 on 6 matching bases. Trimming left V 3 bases short and J 0 bases short, with 14 bases between. The CDR3 extends over 16 amino acids. CDR1 and CDR2 from the germline V gene are KGHSH and LQKENI. This chain's CDR3 is CASSPGASANQETQYF. DNA for the CDR3: TGTGCCAGCTCACCGGGCGCTAGCGCAAACCAAGAGACCCAGTACTTC.

The chain uses TRBV4-2 and TRBJ2-3, with 9 positions matching TRBD2. In germline, CDR1 is LGHNA, CDR2 YNFKEQ. This CDR3 comprises 16 residues. V lost 5 bases to trimming and J lost 5 bases; unmatched junction nucleotides: 11. The CDR3 sequence: CASSVSGAGGEDTQYF. CDR3 coding DNA: TGTGCCAGCAGCGTATCAGGGGCGGGGGGGGAAGATACGCAGTATTTT.